This T cell receptor beta chain was profiled in a study of T-cell memory formation after mild COVID-19. Study overall: Largely, the TCR clusters proved donor specific. Findings of the study overall: In pre-infection memory, a portion of responding clones appeared, which suggested that cross-reactive memory joined.

The sample holds a few counts of this clonotype. Its antigen is undetermined. This CDR3 is built from 16 residues. V was clipped by 6 bases and J by 2 bases; unmatched bases: 7. CDR1 and CDR2 from the germline V gene are MNHEY and SVGEGT. It was 5'RACE with constant-segment primers that produced the TCR alpha and TCR beta cDNA libraries, which carried sample barcodes and UMIs. TCRdb called the 5' RACE reads again in MiXCR, with one record for every CDR3 protein. The sample lists over 50,000 distinct CDR3 sequences, 9.3% occurring once. Sample: PBMCs or a T cell subset sorted from them (not recorded which). The sequence was obtained from an adult woman who had mild COVID-19 (a few samples of this study predate the infection). Cell type and time point are not known. The gene calls are TRBV6-2 or TRBV6-3 and TRBJ2-5; TRBD2 aligns across 12 bases. CDR3 sequence reads: CASRKTSGGAQETQYF. The CDR3 region has the DNA TGTGCCAGCAGAAAGACTAGCGGGGGCGCACAAGAGACCCAGTACTTC.